This entry describes one TCR beta chain. Its specificity is not known. This CDR3 is also generated by other DNA sequences in the sample. The germline gives CDR1 LNHDA, CDR2 SQIVND (reference sequence). This CDR3 is 14 amino acids long. The data are from a study of shared clonotypes between healthy human individuals. Study outcomes and limitations: Non-shared clonotypes had lower generation probabilities than those shared by all four donors.

Naive CD8 isolation took CD45RO-negative cells positively selected for CCR7 and excluded terminally differentiated effector memory CD45RA+ cells. Sequencing used immunoSEQ multiplex PCR; TCRdb keeps in-frame clones, though not all of them. Seen here are approximately 650,000 clones, roughly 95% observed once, and the top ten hold 0.095% to 0.12%. Sequencing was done on a sample of naive CD8+ T cells sorted from blood. The chain recombines TRBV19 with TRBJ2-5; D is ambiguous. With the DNA end fitting TRBJ2-7 better, the J assignment may be wrong. The clonotype comes from a woman in her thirties in good health. The CDR3 bases are TGTGCCAGTAGTATCGTTGGGTCCTCCTACGAGCAGTACTTC. Translating gives CASSIVGSSYEQYF.